The rows below give T cell receptor beta chains drawn from one sample of a study of shared clonotypes between healthy human individuals. Sequenced by immunoSEQ multiplex PCR; TCRdb stores in-frame clones only, minus some. The sample yields around 550,000 clones, about 95% seen once. Material for sequencing was naive CD8+ T cells sorted from blood. The receptors were gathered from a woman aged 25 to 45 in good health. CDR3s include the opening cysteine and the closing phenylalanine or tryptophan. Each record gives: V gene, CDR3 protein.

V: TRBV28
CDR3: CARRRDPGGANVLTF

V: TRBV14
CDR3: CASSQGSYNEQFF

V: TRBV7-9
CDR3: CASSLRVDYNEQFF

V: TRBV30
CDR3: CAWLPGALHGYTF

V: TRBV29-1
CDR3: CSVEGQASTEAFF

V: TRBV19
CDR3: CASSARTGDLTNEKLFF

V: TRBV10-2
CDR3: CASSEYREYNEQFF

V: TRBV6-1
CDR3: CASNQGARETQYF

V: TRBV25-1
CDR3: CASSETENSPLHF

V: TRBV4-2
CDR3: CASSLWTATSYEQYF

V: TRBV4-1
CDR3: CASSHSSPTGAGYTF

V: TRBV5-5
CDR3: CASSPWTGEYEQYF

V: TRBV2
CDR3: CASSERLAGPITDTQYF

V: TRBV19
CDR3: CASSIGTGTYEQYF

V: TRBV7-9
CDR3: CASSLGARGTTNYGYTF

V: TRBV9
CDR3: CASSVGGVWVWETQYF

V: TRBV5-1
CDR3: CASSWEGGTNEKLFF

V: TRBV7-9
CDR3: CASSAVQGANTEAFF

V: TRBV25-1
CDR3: CASSEFGENNEQFF

V: TRBV29-1
CDR3: CSVEEWNRGDTEAFF

V: TRBV13
CDR3: CASSLGQGLVEQYF

V: TRBV2
CDR3: CASSEMAGSYNEQFF

V: TRBV11-2
CDR3: CASSLIGAGGPDTQYF

V: TRBV4-1
CDR3: CASSQGAGVTDTQYF

V: TRBV2
CDR3: CASRGRSSYEQYF

V: TRBV28
CDR3: CASSSVRDGKETQYF

V: TRBV9
CDR3: CASSVGDLRYNEQFF

V: TRBV14
CDR3: CASSQVLAGDSYEQYF

V: TRBV16
CDR3: CASSQGGYEQYF

V: TRBV19
CDR3: CASSRATDTQYF

V: TRBV27
CDR3: CASSLTGLAEFTDTQYF

V: TRBV29-1
CDR3: CSVAGEGVTEAFF

V: TRBV30
CDR3: CAWSPEPTEAFF

V: TRBV9
CDR3: CASSVALLAGDEQYF

V: TRBV29-1
CDR3: CSVEDRGVYYGYTF

V: TRBV28
CDR3: CASSFRGGSPLHF

V: TRBV5-1
CDR3: CASSVTGTEAFF

V: TRBV4-1
CDR3: CASRKDRNEKLFF

V: TRBV7-8
CDR3: CASSFRAGGGTDTQYF

V: TRBV29-1
CDR3: CSVEDNLNTEAFF

V: TRBV19
CDR3: CASSIDRDSNEQYF

V: TRBV7-9
CDR3: CAIILRQTQYF

V: TRBV28
CDR3: CASSETGGRDEQYF

V: TRBV28
CDR3: CASSLKQGLNTEAFF

V: TRBV28
CDR3: CASSRSDEQFF

V: TRBV19
CDR3: CASSGGQGNQPQHF

V: TRBV30
CDR3: CAWSSNYRSEAFF

V: TRBV27
CDR3: CASSLGKGLTEAFF

V: TRBV5-6
CDR3: CASSRPPREETQYF

V: TRBV28
CDR3: CASSLLVGTAGVIGTEAFF

V: TRBV10-1
CDR3: CASSASTGNYGYTF

V: TRBV2
CDR3: CASSPQGLAATYEQYF

V: TRBV28
CDR3: CASSFIAGAYNEQFF